This entry lists 22 T cell receptor beta chains sequenced from one sample in a study of blood T cell repertoires in COVID-19. Here immunoSEQ multiplex PCR was the method, and the copy in TCRdb shows in-frame clones only, minus some. The sample has roughly 120,000 clones, around 83% seen once. The source material was peripheral blood. All receptors derive from a man between 35 and 55 years old with acute or convalescent COVID-19.

The chain recombines TRBV12-3 or TRBV12-4 with TRBJ1-6; D call uncertain. The CDR3 totals 12 residues. V dropped 6 bases and J dropped 9 bases, with 9 bases sitting between them. The CDR3 DNA reads TGTGCCAGCAGGGTAGGGAGTTCACCCCTCCACTTT. This gives the protein CASRVGSSPLHF.

V is TRBV7-2 and J is TRBJ1-1, with 11 bases lining up with TRBD1. CDR1 is SGHTA, CDR2 FQGNSA, per germline. The CDR3 extends over 15 amino acids. J gave up 7 bases and V 7 bases, and 11 bases lay outside the gene matches. CDR3 sequence reads: CASISMPGQGVEAFF. The CDR3, as DNA: TGTGCCAGCATCTCCATGCCGGGACAGGGGGTTGAAGCTTTCTTT.

The V call is TRBV29-1, the J call TRBJ1-3; TRBD1 might be the D (5 bases). The V end lost 0 bases, the J end lost 0 bases, and 12 bases lay between the germline ends. CDR3 length: 16 residues. Germline V gives CDR1 SQVTM, CDR2 ANQGSEA. In nucleotides, the CDR3 is TGCAGCGTTGAAGATTGGCAGGGATACTCTGGAAACACCATATATTTT. This gives the protein CSVEDWQGYSGNTIYF.

This CDR3 reads CASRDRLVIGELFF. The CDR3 DNA sequence: TGCGCCAGCAGGGATAGACTAGTCATCGGGGAGCTGTTTTTT. The V call is TRBV10-2, the J call TRBJ2-2; TRBD2 is a possible D gene (6 bases). CDR3 size: 14 residues. V lost 6 bases and J 7 bases, leaving 15 bases between the germline ends. CDR1 is WSHSY, CDR2 SAAADI, per germline.

The chain couples TRBV5-1 to TRBJ2-3, with TRBD2 identical over 8 bases. The J segment lost 1 base and the V segment lost 5 bases, leaving 3 bases of the junction unmatched. This CDR3 contains 14 residues. CDR1 SGHRS and CDR2 YFSETQ come from the germline V gene. The CDR3 loop reads CASRSTSGTDTQYF. In DNA, the CDR3 is TGCGCCAGCAGATCGACTAGCGGCACAGATACGCAGTATTTT.

V gene TRBV24-1 combines with J gene TRBJ1-5; the D gene is possibly TRBD1 (5 bases). The CDR3 sequence is 14 residues long. V was cut by 3 bases and J by 6 bases, with 11 bases left in between. Germline V gives CDR1 KGHDR, CDR2 SFDVKD. CDR3: CATSDARGSQPQHF. The CDR3 DNA reads as TGTGCCACCAGTGATGCAAGGGGATCTCAGCCCCAGCATTTT.

The J gene is TRBJ2-3, the V gene TRBV7-6; TRBD2 is a possible D gene (5 bases). Germline loops: CDR1 SGHVS, CDR2 FNYEAQ. V lost 1 base, J lost 0 bases, and 8 bases lay in between. The CDR3 has 15 residues. The CDR3 region has the DNA TGTGCCAGCAGCTTAGTCGGGGTTAGCACAGATACGCAGTATTTT. Residues: CASSLVGVSTDTQYF.

The chain has TRBV6-4 and TRBJ2-2; maybe TRBD2 (5 bases). Germline V CDR1 and CDR2: MRHNA, SNTAGT. This CDR3 region has 15 residues. The V end was cut by 10 bases, the J end by 0 bases, with 15 bases between. The CDR3 protein is CATRSGTANTGELFF. The CDR3 DNA reads TGTGCCACACGCTCGGGAACAGCGAACACCGGGGAGCTGTTTTTT.

The V gene is TRBV5-1, the J gene TRBJ2-2; 9 bases line up with TRBD1. This CDR3 comprises 16 residues. Losses at the gene ends were 4 bases for V and 6 bases for J; bases not matched to a gene: 10. Germline lookup yields CDR1 SGHRS and CDR2 YFSETQ. The CDR3 loop reads CASSRGTGTFPGELFF. CDR3 nucleotides: TGCGCCAGCAGCAGAGGGACAGGGACGTTTCCCGGGGAGCTGTTTTTT.

This clone showed up just once. This chain joins TRBV5-1 and TRBJ2-3; 8 bases line up with TRBD2. Germline CDR1 is SGHRS and CDR2 is YFSETQ. The CDR3 totals 14 residues. Germline trimming cut 0 bases from V and 4 bases from J; bases unmatched to any gene: 1. CDR3 sequence (DNA): TGCGCCAGCAGCTTGGAGACTAGCGCAGATACGCAGTATTTT. Translated, it gives CASSLETSADTQYF.

The rearrangement uses TRBV5-6 and TRBJ1-2, with D possibly TRBD1 on 5 matching bases. The CDR3 length is 14 residues. V gave up 0 bases and J gave up 3 bases, with 9 bases separating them. Germline V gene data show CDR1 as SGHDT and CDR2 as YYEEEE. This chain's CDR3 is CASSLAGGDYGYTF. In DNA, the CDR3 is TGTGCCAGCAGCTTGGCCGGGGGGGACTATGGCTACACCTTC. Full variable domain (outside the CDR3, taken from reference TRBV5-6 and TRBJ1-2): DAGVTQSPTHLIKTRGQQVTLRCSPKSGHDTVSWYQQALGQGPQFIFQYYEEEERQRGNFPDRFSGHQFPNYSSELNVNALLLGDSALYLCASSLAGGDYGYTFGSGTRLTVV.

The genes are TRBV18 and TRBJ2-2; 10 nucleotides align to TRBD1. The CDR3 covers 16 residues. From germline, CDR1 is KGHSH and CDR2 LQKENI. J was trimmed by 7 bases and V by 3 bases; bases with no gene match: 8. As DNA, the CDR3 is TGTGCCAGCTCACCTTGGACAGGGGGATTCGGCGGGGAGCTGTTTTTT. Protein sequence: CASSPWTGGFGGELFF.

The chain recombines TRBV7-7 with TRBJ2-2, with 9 bases that match TRBD2. V gave up 5 bases and J gave up 5 bases; unmatched junction bases: 15. The CDR3 has 18 amino acids. Germline V gives CDR1 SSHAT, CDR2 FNYEAQ (reference sequence). The CDR3 loop reads CASSPGLLRTSATGELFF. The CDR3 bases are TGTGCCAGCAGCCCAGGTTTATTGAGGACTAGCGCAACCGGGGAGCTGTTTTTT.

This clone was found a few times. The chain joins TRBV2 to TRBJ2-7, with 7 bases lining up with TRBD1. The germline gives CDR1 SNHLY, CDR2 FYNNEI. The V segment lost 7 bases and the J segment 2 bases; nucleotides outside the gene matches: 2. This CDR3 contains 12 residues. The CDR3 bases are TGTGCCAGCATAGGGACAGCCTACGAGCAGTACTTC. This gives the protein CASIGTAYEQYF. The variable domain in full, completed from reference TRBV2 and TRBJ2-7, reads EPEVTQTPSHQVTQMGQEVILRCVPISNHLYFYWYRQILGQKVEFLVSFYNNEISEKSEIFDDQFSVERPDGSNFTLKIRSTKLEDSAMYFCASIGTAYEQYFGPGTRLTVT.

The chain employs TRBV29-1 and TRBJ1-5; 8 positions agree with TRBD1. The V and J ends lost 4 bases and 3 bases, in that order; junction bases with no gene match: 2. This CDR3 is 13 amino acids long. The germline V gene has CDR1 SQVTM and CDR2 ANQGSEA. The CDR3 region is CSVGTGINQPQHF. The CDR3 DNA follows: TGCAGCGTTGGGACAGGGATCAATCAGCCCCAGCATTTT.

The rearrangement uses TRBV5-1 and TRBJ2-3, with D unresolved. Trimming cost V 0 bases and J 2 bases, with 7 bases left between them. The CDR3 loop spans 14 amino acids. CDR1 SGHRS and CDR2 YFSETQ come from the germline V gene. The CDR3 loop is CASSLGSLTDTQYF. The CDR3 coding sequence is TGCGCCAGCAGCTTGGGGAGTCTCACAGATACGCAGTATTTT.

The chain is built from TRBV7-2 and TRBJ2-5; TRBD2 matches 10 bases. Trimming took 6 bases from V and 9 from J; bases not matched to a gene: 7. The CDR3 loop spans 13 amino acids. Germline V lookup: CDR1 SGHTA, CDR2 FQGNSA. The CDR3 sequence: CASSLSGGKAQYF. For the CDR3, the DNA is TGTGCCAGCAGTCTTAGCGGGGGGAAGGCCCAGTACTTC.

The CDR3 region has the DNA TGTGCCAGCAGCCAAGCTCGCGGGGGGGAGCCCTACGAGCAGTACTTC. Translation gives CASSQARGGEPYEQYF. The chain links TRBV14 to TRBJ2-7; 9 positions match TRBD2. With 1 base clipped from V and 2 bases from J, the junction kept 6 bases outside the gene matches. The germline CDR1 and CDR2 sequences are SGHDN and FVKESK. The CDR3 spans 16 residues.

A single count supports this clone. The chain is built from TRBV27 and TRBJ2-7; 8 bases line up with TRBD2. The germline V gene has CDR1 MNHEY and CDR2 SMNVEV (reference sequence). V lost 2 bases and J lost 3; bases outside the gene matches: 6. This CDR3 is 15 amino acids long. CDR3 loop: CASSLQRGRIYEQYF. DNA for the CDR3: TGTGCCAGCAGTTTACAGCGGGGGCGGATCTACGAGCAGTACTTC.

The chain employs TRBV6-6 and TRBJ2-2; 12 nucleotides match TRBD1. V shed 5 bases and J 8 bases; nucleotides not matched to a gene: 15. The CDR3 has 18 amino acids. Germline-derived CDR1 and CDR2 are MNHNY and SVGAGI (reference sequence). CDR3 protein: CASSRDRGPSLAPGELFF. Here the CDR3 DNA reads TGTGCCAGCAGTCGGGACAGGGGGCCATCCCTGGCTCCGGGGGAGCTGTTTTTT.

The chain employs TRBV23-1 and TRBJ1-6; 8 bases match TRBD1. TRBV23-1 is assigned to the ORF class and has an uncertain function. The CDR3 consists of 16 residues. V dropped 0 bases and J dropped 4; count of bases not matched to a gene: 2. Here the CDR3 reads CASSQSHRGYNSPLHF. In DNA form, the CDR3 reads TGCGCCAGCAGTCAATCCCACAGGGGGTATAATTCACCCCTCCACTTT.

The rearrangement uses TRBV18 and TRBJ2-2; TRBD2 might be the D (6 bases). This CDR3 has 16 amino acids. Per germline, CDR1 KGHSH and CDR2 LQKENI. V lost 0 bases and J 1 base, leaving 9 bases between the germline ends. The CDR3, as DNA: TGTGCCAGCTCACCACCGTCGGGACTGAACACCGGGGAGCTGTTTTTT. It specifies CASSPPSGLNTGELFF.